The 11 T cell receptor beta chains below were found in one sample sequenced in a study of control samples from healthy donors and cancer patients. Here immunoSEQ multiplex PCR was the method, and the copy in TCRdb shows in-frame clones only, minus some. Counted here are some 120,000 clones, about nine tenths occurring once; the ten biggest clones make up less than 9.5%. Sequenced material: blood. All receptors come from a woman under 30 in good health.

CDR3 region: CASSTGARDTQYF. CDR3 nucleotide sequence: TGTGCCAGCAGCACAGGGGCGAGGGATACGCAGTATTTT. The chain links TRBV6-2 or TRBV6-3 to TRBJ2-3; TRBD1 aligns across 7 bases. Germline CDR1 MNHEY, CDR2 SVGEGT. The junction had 6 bases not matched to a gene; V was cut back by 6 bases and J by 6 bases. This CDR3 is 13 amino acids long.

The J gene is TRBJ2-7, the V gene TRBV5-4; 8 positions agree with TRBD2. Germline CDR1 SGHNT, CDR2 YYREEE (reference sequence). J lost 6 bases, V lost 4 bases, and 9 bases had no gene match. The CDR3 has 14 residues. The DNA for the CDR3 is TGTGCCAGCAGCCGGGGGCGGGGGGAAAGCGAGCAGTACTTC. This encodes CASSRGRGESEQYF.

V gene TRBV10-1 combines with J gene TRBJ2-3; 8 nucleotides align to TRBD2. V was clipped by 7 bases and J by 6 bases; unmatched bases: 9. Per germline, CDR1 WNHNN and CDR2 SYGVQD (reference sequence). The CDR3 is 14 residues long. CDR3 in DNA: TGCGCCAGCACGGATGGGACTAGTATGGATACGCAGTATTTT. Its translation: CASTDGTSMDTQYF.

V usage is TRBV2 and J usage is TRBJ2-2; unclear D gene. Per germline, CDR1 SNHLY and CDR2 FYNNEI. Trimming removed 2 bases from V and 7 bases from J, with 8 bases in between. This CDR3 comprises 13 residues. Here the CDR3 reads CASSELGIGELFF. CDR3 DNA sequence: TGTGCCAGCAGTGAATTGGGCATCGGGGAGCTGTTTTTT.

As DNA, the CDR3 is TGTGCCAGCAGCTTAACAGACGTTTCCACTGAAGCTTTCTTT. It specifies CASSLTDVSTEAFF. This chain uses TRBV7-3 with TRBJ1-1; D is unclear. The V gene's germline CDR1 is SGHTA and CDR2 FQGTGA. Between the trimmed V and J ends, which lost 0 bases and 4 bases, there was a span of 9 bases. The CDR3 runs to 14 residues. Using reference TRBV7-3 and TRBJ1-1 for the parts outside the CDR3, the full variable domain is GAGVSQTPSNKVTEKGKYVELRCDPISGHTALYWYRQSLGQGPEFLIYFQGTGAADDSGLPNDRFFAVRPEGSVSTLKIQRTERGDSAVYLCASSLTDVSTEAFFGQGTRLTVV.

The V call is TRBV29-1, the J call TRBJ2-3, with D perhaps being TRBD1 or TRBD2 (5 bases each). V was cut by 4 bases and J by 0 bases, with 20 bases left in between. This CDR3 comprises 17 residues. From germline, CDR1 is SQVTM and CDR2 ANQGSEA. CDR3 region: CSVVGTDDFPSTDTQYF. CDR3 sequence (DNA): TGCAGCGTTGTGGGGACGGATGATTTCCCTAGCACAGATACGCAGTATTTT.

As to this clone: One end of the junction fails to match germline, which may point to a read error. The chain is built from TRBV4-3 and TRBJ2-7, with 7 bases fitting TRBD1. Germline-derived CDR1 and CDR2 are LGHNA and YSLEER. CDR3 length: 13 amino acids. CDR3 bases: TGCGCCAGCAGCCAAGACTCTGGGACAGACCCCAACTTC. Encoded protein: CASSQDSGTDPNF.

This chain joins TRBV28 and TRBJ2-2; D possibly corresponds to TRBD1 (5 bases). V was clipped by 6 bases and J by 1 base, with 6 bases between them. Germline assignment: CDR1 MDHEN and CDR2 SYDVKM. The CDR3 has 13 amino acids. CDR3 region: CASRDRNTGELFF. CDR3 DNA: TGTGCCAGCAGAGACAGGAACACCGGGGAGCTGTTTTTT.

The rearrangement links TRBV28 to TRBJ1-1; D is undetermined. Trimming left V 6 bases short and J 2 bases short, with 16 bases between. CDR1 is MDHEN and CDR2 is SYDVKM in the germline V gene. The CDR3 extends over 15 amino acids. The CDR3 loop is CASSYPGPTNTEAFF. CDR3 nucleotide sequence: TGTGCCAGCAGCTACCCAGGACCTACCAACACTGAAGCTTTCTTT.

V usage is TRBV7-3 and J usage is TRBJ2-7; 14 bases line up with TRBD2. The J segment lost 6 bases and the V segment lost 5 bases, leaving 3 bases of the junction unmatched. The CDR3 sequence is 14 residues long. Germline V gene sequence: CDR1 SGHTA, CDR2 FQGTGA. The CDR3 is CASSLGTSGSEQYF. Written as DNA, the CDR3 is TGTGCCAGCAGCCTCGGGACTAGCGGGAGCGAGCAGTACTTC.

The genes are TRBV7-9 and TRBJ1-2, with no clear D. Germline assignment: CDR1 SEHNR and CDR2 FQNEAQ (reference sequence). The CDR3 is 12 residues long. Deletions cut 5 bases from V and 8 bases from J, with 12 bases between. The CDR3 nucleotides are TGTGCCAGCAGCCCCTGGACGTACGGCTACACCTTC. Translation: CASSPWTYGYTF.